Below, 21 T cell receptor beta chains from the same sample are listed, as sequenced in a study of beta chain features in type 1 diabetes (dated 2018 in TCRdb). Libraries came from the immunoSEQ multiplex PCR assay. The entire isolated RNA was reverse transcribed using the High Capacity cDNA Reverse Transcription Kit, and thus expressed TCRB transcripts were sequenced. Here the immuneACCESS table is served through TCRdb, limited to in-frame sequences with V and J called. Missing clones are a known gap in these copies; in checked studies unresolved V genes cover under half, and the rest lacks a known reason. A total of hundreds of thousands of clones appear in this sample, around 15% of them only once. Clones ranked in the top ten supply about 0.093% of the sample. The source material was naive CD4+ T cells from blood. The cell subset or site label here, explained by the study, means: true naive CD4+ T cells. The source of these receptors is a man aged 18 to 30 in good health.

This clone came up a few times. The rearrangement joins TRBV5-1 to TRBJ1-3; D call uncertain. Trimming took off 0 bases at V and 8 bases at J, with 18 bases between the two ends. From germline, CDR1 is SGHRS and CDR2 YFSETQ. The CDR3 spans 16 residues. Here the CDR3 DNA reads TGCGCCAGCAGCTTGGGATGGAATTCGCTCGGATACACCATATATTTT. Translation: CASSLGWNSLGYTIYF.

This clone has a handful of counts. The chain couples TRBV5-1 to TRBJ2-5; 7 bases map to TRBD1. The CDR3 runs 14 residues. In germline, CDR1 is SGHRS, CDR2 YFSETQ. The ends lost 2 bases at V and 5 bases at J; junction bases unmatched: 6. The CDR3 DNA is TGCGCCAGCAGCTTCTTACAGGGGCGGGAGACCCAGTACTTC. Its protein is CASSFLQGRETQYF.

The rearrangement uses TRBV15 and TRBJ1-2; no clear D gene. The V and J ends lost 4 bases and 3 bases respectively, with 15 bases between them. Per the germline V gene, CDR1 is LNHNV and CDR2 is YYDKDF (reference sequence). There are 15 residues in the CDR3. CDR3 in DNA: TGTGCCACCAGCATCATACTTCCGAGGCACTATGGCTACACCTTC. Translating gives CATSIILPRHYGYTF.

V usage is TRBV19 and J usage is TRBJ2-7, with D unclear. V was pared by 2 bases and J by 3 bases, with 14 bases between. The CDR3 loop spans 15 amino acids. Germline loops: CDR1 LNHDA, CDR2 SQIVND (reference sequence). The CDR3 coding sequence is TGTGCCAGTAGTATAAAGGACGGGCAGTTCTACGAGCAGTACTTC. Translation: CASSIKDGQFYEQYF.

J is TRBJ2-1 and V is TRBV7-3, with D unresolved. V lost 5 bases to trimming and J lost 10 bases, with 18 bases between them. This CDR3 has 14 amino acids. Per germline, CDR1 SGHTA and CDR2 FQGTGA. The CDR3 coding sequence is TGTGCCAGCAGCAGTGGAGCCCCAACCTCCGAGCAGTTCTTC. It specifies CASSSGAPTSEQFF. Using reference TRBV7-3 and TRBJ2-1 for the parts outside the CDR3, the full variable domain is GAGVSQTPSNKVTEKGKYVELRCDPISGHTALYWYRQSLGQGPEFLIYFQGTGAADDSGLPNDRFFAVRPEGSVSTLKIQRTERGDSAVYLCASSSGAPTSEQFFGPGTRLTVL.

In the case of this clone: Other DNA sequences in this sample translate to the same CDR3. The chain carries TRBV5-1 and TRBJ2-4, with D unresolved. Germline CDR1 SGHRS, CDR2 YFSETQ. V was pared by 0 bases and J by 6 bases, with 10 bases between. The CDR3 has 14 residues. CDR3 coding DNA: TGCGCCAGCAGCTTGGTGGGGTCGCGAAACATTCAGTACTTC. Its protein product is CASSLVGSRNIQYF.

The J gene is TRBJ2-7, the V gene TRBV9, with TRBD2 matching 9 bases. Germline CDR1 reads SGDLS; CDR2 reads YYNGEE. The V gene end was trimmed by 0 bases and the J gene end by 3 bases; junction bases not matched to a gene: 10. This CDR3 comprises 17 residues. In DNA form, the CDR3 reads TGTGCCAGCAGCGTAGCCACCGGCAGCGGGAGGCTCTACGAGCAGTACTTC. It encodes CASSVATGSGRLYEQYF.

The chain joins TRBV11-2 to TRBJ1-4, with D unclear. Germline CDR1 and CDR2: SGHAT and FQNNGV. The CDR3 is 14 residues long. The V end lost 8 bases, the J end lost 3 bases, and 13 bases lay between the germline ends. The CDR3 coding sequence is TGTGCCAGCGAACCGAGCCGGGCTAATGAAAAACTGTTTTTT. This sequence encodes CASEPSRANEKLFF.

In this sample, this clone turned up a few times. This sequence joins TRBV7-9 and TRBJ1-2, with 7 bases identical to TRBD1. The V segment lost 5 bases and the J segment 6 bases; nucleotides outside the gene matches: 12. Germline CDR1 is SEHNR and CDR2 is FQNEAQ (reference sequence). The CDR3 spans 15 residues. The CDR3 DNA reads TGTGCCAGCAGCGCAACAAGACAGGGCTTGAATGGCTACACCTTC. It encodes CASSATRQGLNGYTF.

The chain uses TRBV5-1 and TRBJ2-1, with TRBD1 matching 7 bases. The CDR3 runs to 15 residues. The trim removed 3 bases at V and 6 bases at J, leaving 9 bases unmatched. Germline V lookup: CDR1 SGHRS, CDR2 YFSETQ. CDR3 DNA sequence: TGCGCCAGCAGCTGGGGACCGGGACAGCTCAATGAGCAGTTCTTC. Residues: CASSWGPGQLNEQFF.

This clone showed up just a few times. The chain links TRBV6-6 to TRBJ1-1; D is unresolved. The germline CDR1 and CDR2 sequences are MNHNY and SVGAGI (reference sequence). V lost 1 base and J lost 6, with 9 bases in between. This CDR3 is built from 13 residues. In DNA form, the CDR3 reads TGTGCCAGCAGTTACTTGGGGTCGTCTGAAGCTTTCTTT. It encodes CASSYLGSSEAFF.

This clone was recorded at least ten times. In nucleotides, the CDR3 is TGTGCCAGCAGCCCGGGCCTCCTACAGTACTTC. Protein sequence: CASSPGLLQYF. The chain recombines TRBV28 with TRBJ2-5; D gene ambiguous. The V gene's germline CDR1 is MDHEN and CDR2 SYDVKM. Trimming took 6 bases from V and 11 from J, leaving 13 bases between them. The CDR3 spans 11 residues.

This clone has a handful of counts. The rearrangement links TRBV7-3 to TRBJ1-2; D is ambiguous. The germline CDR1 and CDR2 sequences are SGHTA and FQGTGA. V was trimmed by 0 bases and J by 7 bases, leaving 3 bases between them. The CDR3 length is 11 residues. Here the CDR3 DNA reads TGTGCCAGCAGCTTAACTCTTGGCTACACCTTC. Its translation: CASSLTLGYTF.

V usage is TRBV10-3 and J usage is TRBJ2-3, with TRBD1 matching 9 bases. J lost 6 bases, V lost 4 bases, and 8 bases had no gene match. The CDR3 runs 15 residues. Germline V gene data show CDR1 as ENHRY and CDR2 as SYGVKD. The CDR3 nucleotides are TGTGCCATCAGTGGGACAGGGGCTGGTTGGGATACGCAGTATTTT. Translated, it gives CAISGTGAGWDTQYF.

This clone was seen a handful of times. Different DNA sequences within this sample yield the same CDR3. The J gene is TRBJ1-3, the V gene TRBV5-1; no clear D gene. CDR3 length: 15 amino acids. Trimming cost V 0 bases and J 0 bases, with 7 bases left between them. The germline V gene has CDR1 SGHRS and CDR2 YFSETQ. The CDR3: CASSLEGSSGNTIYF. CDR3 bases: TGCGCCAGCAGCTTGGAGGGTAGCTCTGGAAACACCATATATTTT.

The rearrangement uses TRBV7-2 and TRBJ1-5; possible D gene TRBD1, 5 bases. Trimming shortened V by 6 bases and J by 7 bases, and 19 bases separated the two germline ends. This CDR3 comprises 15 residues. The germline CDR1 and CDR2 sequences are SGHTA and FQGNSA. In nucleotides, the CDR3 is TGTGCCAGCAGTCCCGACGGGAGCAGGGCCCAGCCCCAGCATTTT. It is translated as CASSPDGSRAQPQHF.

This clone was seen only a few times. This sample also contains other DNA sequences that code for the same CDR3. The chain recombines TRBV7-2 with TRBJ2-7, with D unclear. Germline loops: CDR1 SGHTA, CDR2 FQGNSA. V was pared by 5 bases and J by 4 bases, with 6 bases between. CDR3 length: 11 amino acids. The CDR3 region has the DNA TGTGCCAGCAGCCCGTATTACGAGCAGTACTTC. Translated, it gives CASSPYYEQYF.

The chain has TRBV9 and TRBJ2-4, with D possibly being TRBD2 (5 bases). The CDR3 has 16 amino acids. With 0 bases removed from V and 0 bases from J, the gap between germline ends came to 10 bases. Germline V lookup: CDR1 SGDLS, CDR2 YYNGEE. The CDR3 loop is CASSVAGNLAKNIQYF. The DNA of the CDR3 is TGTGCCAGCAGCGTAGCGGGGAACTTAGCCAAAAACATTCAGTACTTC.

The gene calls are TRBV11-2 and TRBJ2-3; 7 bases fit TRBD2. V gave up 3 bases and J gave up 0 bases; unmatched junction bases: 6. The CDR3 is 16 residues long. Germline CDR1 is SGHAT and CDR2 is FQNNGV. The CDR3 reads CASSLSSGASTDTQYF. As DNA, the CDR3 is TGTGCCAGCAGCTTGTCAAGCGGGGCTAGCACAGATACGCAGTATTTT.

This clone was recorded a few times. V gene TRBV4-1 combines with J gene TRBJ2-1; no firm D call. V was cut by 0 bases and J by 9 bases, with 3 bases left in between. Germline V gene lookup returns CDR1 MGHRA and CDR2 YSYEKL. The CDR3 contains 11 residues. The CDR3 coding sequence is TGCGCCAGCAGCCAAGAAGTTGAGCAGTTCTTC. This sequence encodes CASSQEVEQFF.

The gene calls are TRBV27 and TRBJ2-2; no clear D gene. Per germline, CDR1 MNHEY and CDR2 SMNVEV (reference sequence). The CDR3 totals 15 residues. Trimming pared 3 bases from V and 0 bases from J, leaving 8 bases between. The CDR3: CASSFGGTNTGELFF. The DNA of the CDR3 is TGTGCCAGCAGTTTTGGCGGTACGAACACCGGGGAGCTGTTTTTT.